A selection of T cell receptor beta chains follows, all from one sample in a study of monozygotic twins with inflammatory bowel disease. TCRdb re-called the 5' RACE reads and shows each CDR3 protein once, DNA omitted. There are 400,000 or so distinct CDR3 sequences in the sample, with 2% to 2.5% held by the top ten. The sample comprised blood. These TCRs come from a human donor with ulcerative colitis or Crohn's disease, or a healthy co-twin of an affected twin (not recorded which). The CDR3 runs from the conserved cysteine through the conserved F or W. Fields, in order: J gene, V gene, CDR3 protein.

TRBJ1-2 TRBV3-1 CASSPRAGGGYTF
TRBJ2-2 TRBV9 CASSVVGWELFF
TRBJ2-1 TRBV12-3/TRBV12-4 CASSFTGKKFF
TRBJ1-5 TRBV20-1 CSAVDGEYNQPQHF
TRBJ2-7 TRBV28 CASSLNRDPYEQYF
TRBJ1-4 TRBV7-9 CANGEFTNEKLFF
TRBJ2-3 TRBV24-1 CATSDLHGQGDADTQYF
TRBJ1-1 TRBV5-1 CASSIMERTEAFF
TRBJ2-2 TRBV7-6 CASSLATINTGELFF
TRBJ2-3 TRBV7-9 CASSLAHGQTDTRYF
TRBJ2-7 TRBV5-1 CTSSLRSDYEQYF
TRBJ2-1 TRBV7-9 CASSYSQNSRYNEQFF
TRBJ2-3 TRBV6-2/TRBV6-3 CASSPILAPGTDTQYF
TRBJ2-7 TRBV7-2 CASSLAGTGRAIEQYF
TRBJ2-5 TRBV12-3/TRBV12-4 CASSSPGVMQTQYF
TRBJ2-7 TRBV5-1 CASRTGHSYEQYF
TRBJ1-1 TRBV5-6 CASSHNPPALNTEAFF
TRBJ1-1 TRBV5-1 CASSYSTGTPKGEAFF
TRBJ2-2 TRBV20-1 CSALGQGASGELFF
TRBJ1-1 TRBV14 CASRKFGGGTEAFF
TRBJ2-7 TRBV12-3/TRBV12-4 CASGPGGSSYEQYF
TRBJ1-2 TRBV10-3 CAISAQDRAGGYTF
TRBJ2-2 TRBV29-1 CSVEARAGELFF
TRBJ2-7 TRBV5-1 CASSGQDSYEQYF
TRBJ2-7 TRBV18 CASSMTAESYEQYF
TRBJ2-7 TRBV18 CASSPPGDKYYEQYF
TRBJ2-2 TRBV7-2 CASSFTARVFF
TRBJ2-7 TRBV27 CASSEGRGSYEQYF
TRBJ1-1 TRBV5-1 CASNLGNTEAFF
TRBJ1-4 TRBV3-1 CASSQEGEKLFF
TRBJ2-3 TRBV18 CASSPIAGGPDTQYF
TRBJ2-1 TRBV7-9 CASRPTSGSLTGEQFF
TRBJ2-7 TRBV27 CASSYRTSGPYEQYF
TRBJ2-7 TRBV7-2 CASSRDRSQYEQYF
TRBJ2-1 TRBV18 CASSPRAPNLNEQFF
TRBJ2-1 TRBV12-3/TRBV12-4 CASSNDSYNEQFF
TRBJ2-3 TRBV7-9 CASSLRTVLTDTQYF
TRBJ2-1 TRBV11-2 CASSSTSNTEQFF
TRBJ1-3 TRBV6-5 CASSYRVPGNTIYF
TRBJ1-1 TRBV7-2 CASSAIPPGTPYTEAFF
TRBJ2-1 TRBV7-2 CASSLAGAGGSYNEQFF
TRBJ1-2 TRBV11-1 CASSRTGQGDGYTF
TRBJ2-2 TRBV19 CASSISGTGGLGELFF
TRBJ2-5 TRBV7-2 CASSLDKGAWETQYF
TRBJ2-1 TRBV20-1 CSVVAGGLYNEQFF
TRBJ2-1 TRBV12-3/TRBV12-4 CASSPRRYNEQFF
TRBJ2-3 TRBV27 CASSPPVETDTQYF
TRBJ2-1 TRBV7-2 CASSLNRYNEQLF